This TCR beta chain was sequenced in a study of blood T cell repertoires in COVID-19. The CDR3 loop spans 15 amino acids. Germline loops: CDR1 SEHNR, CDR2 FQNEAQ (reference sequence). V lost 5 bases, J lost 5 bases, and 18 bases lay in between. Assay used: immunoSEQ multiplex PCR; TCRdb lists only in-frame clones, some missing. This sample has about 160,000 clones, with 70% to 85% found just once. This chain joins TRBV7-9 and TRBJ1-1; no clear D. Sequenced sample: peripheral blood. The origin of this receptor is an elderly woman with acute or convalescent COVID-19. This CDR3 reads CASSPTGVVRTEAFF. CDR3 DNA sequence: TGTGCCAGCAGCCCGACGGGAGTTGTGAGGACTGAAGCTTTCTTT.